These 13 T cell receptor beta chains originate from one sample sequenced in a study of T cell responses to AZD1222 COVID-19 vaccine. TCRdb keeps only in-frame clones here, not all; method: immunoSEQ multiplex PCR. The table has some 190,000 clones, over 90% seen once. Material: peripheral blood, obtained 28 days after the second AZD1222 dose. The receptors were sampled from an adult who received the AZD1222 COVID-19 vaccine.

V and J are TRBV9 and TRBJ1-5, with a tentative D call TRBD1 (6 bases). The CDR3 length is 14 residues. CDR1 SGDLS and CDR2 YYNGEE come from the germline V gene. V was trimmed by 4 bases and J by 0 bases, leaving 8 bases between them. Here the CDR3 DNA reads TGTGCCAGCAGCCGGACAGATAGCAATCAGCCCCAGCATTTT. Protein product: CASSRTDSNQPQHF.

This chain connects TRBV14 to TRBJ2-6; perhaps D is TRBD1 or TRBD2 (5 bases each). The CDR3 totals 19 residues. CDR1 is SGHDN, CDR2 FVKESK, per germline. The ends were cut back, 3 bases at V and 0 bases at J, with 18 bases in the middle. The DNA for the CDR3 is TGTGCCAGCAGCCAGGGCGCCAGGGACCCAAGCTCTGGGGCCAACGTCCTGACTTTC. Its translation: CASSQGARDPSSGANVLTF.

The chain employs TRBV4-1 and TRBJ1-5; tentative D call: TRBD1 (5 bases). In germline, CDR1 is MGHRA, CDR2 YSYEKL. Trimming stripped 5 bases from V and 4 bases from J, with 12 bases between. This CDR3 is 14 amino acids long. For the CDR3, the DNA is TGCGCCAGCAGCGGGACCGCGCGAAATCAGCCCCAGCATTTT. This translates into CASSGTARNQPQHF.

This chain connects TRBV27 to TRBJ1-2; 10 bases line up with TRBD1. CDR1 is MNHEY and CDR2 is SMNVEV in the germline V gene (reference sequence). V was pared by 3 bases and J by 7 bases, with 8 bases of the junction left unmatched. CDR3 length: 15 residues. CDR3 coding DNA: TGTGCCAGCAGTTTCGGACAGGGGGTGAATGGTGGCTACACCTTC. It yields the protein CASSFGQGVNGGYTF.

The V gene is TRBV30, the J gene TRBJ2-7, with D perhaps TRBD1 (5 bases). V was cut by 2 bases and J by 4 bases, with 12 bases left in between. The CDR3 is 13 amino acids. Looked up from germline, CDR1 is GTSNPN and CDR2 is SVGIG (reference sequence). The CDR3 spells CAWSRISGYEQYF. The CDR3 DNA is TGTGCCTGGAGTCGAATTTCAGGGTACGAGCAGTACTTC.

The CDR3 bases are TGTGCCAGCAGCTCGGCGGGATCTGGTACGCAGTATTTT. Encoded protein: CASSSAGSGTQYF. This chain links TRBV11-2 with TRBJ2-3; tentatively, D is TRBD2 (6 bases). Germline V gives CDR1 SGHAT, CDR2 FQNNGV. CDR3 length: 13 amino acids. Trimming cost V 4 bases and J 8 bases, with 13 bases left between them.

The CDR3 nucleotides are TGTGCCAGCAGCCCCCTGGGAGATACGCAGTATTTT. This translates into CASSPLGDTQYF. The chain combines TRBV3-1 (or the pseudogene TRBV3-2) with TRBJ2-3; D unclear. Per germline, CDR1 LGHDT and CDR2 YNNKEL (reference sequence). V lost 4 bases to trimming and J lost 5 bases, with 7 bases between them. The CDR3 spans 12 residues.

The chain combines TRBV7-9 with TRBJ2-5; 7 bases line up with TRBD1. The CDR3 consists of 14 residues. V dropped 0 bases and J dropped 2; count of bases not matched to a gene: 0. Per germline, CDR1 SEHNR and CDR2 FQNEAQ (reference sequence). CDR3 coding DNA: TGTGCCAGCAGCTTAGCGACAGGGCAAGAGACCCAGTACTTC. Encoded protein: CASSLATGQETQYF.

The chain employs TRBV6-2 or TRBV6-3 and TRBJ2-7; D might be TRBD2 (6 bases). CDR3 length: 13 amino acids. Germline assignment: CDR1 MNHEY and CDR2 SVGEGT. The V gene lost 2 bases and the J gene lost 6 bases, with 11 bases spanning the gap. CDR3 sequence (DNA): TGTGCCAGCAGTTACGCTTACGGGGGCGAGCAGTACTTC. Protein product: CASSYAYGGEQYF.

The chain is built from TRBV11-2 and TRBJ2-1, with 7 nucleotides matching TRBD2. The ends lost 4 bases at V and 3 bases at J; junction bases unmatched: 9. The V gene's germline CDR1 is SGHAT and CDR2 FQNNGV. The CDR3 runs to 16 residues. The CDR3 nucleotides read TGTGCCAGCAGCTCATTGGGCGGGGGACTCTACAATGAGCAGTTCTTC. Encoded protein: CASSSLGGGLYNEQFF.

This chain uses TRBV15 with TRBJ2-1; D not certain. V was trimmed by 1 base and J by 4 bases, leaving 11 bases between them. This CDR3 is 15 amino acids long. Germline CDR1 and CDR2: LNHNV and YYDKDF (reference sequence). Written as DNA, the CDR3 is TGTGCCACCAGCAGAGCCGGTAATAGGTACAATGAGCAGTTCTTC. This sequence encodes CATSRAGNRYNEQFF.

V usage is TRBV3-1 (or the pseudogene TRBV3-2) and J usage is TRBJ2-7, with TRBD1 matching 7 bases. CDR1 LGHDT and CDR2 YNNKEL come from the germline V gene (reference sequence). Losses at the gene ends were 0 bases for V and 2 bases for J; bases not matched to a gene: 1. CDR3 length equals 14 residues. The CDR3 nucleotides are TGTGCCAGCAGCCAAGATCAGGGGGCCTACGAGCAGTACTTC. Its translation: CASSQDQGAYEQYF.

This chain connects TRBV30 to TRBJ2-5; 8 positions agree with TRBD2. CDR1 and CDR2 (germline): GTSNPN, SVGIG (reference sequence). Losses at the gene ends were 1 base for V and 4 bases for J; bases not matched to a gene: 2. This CDR3 has 13 residues. The DNA for the CDR3 is TGTGCCTGGAGTGGGACTAGCCGAGAGACCCAGTACTTC. Its translation is CAWSGTSRETQYF.